This note documents a single TCR beta chain sequence. Its specific antigen is unknown. No much larger clonotype is one base removed from it; base qualities were not supplied. The CDR3 holds 16 amino acids from the cysteine to the phenylalanine. Just CDR3 DNA is preserved here, 48 bases in frame from base 1. Taken from the germline V gene, the CDR1 and CDR2 loops are SGHAT and FQNNGV. The trim is 0 bases for V and 5 bases for J, with a gap of 17 bases between the germline ends. The record originates from a study of OX40 agonist ivuxolimab in advanced cancers. Turning to the overall study: The costimulatory receptor OX40 (CD134) was targeted by ivuxolimab, a fully human IgG2 agonistic monoclonal antibody. Partial responses were achieved by three dose-escalation patients, of whom one had hepatocellular carcinoma and two had cutaneous melanoma. In the dose-escalation cohort, more than 80% of patients were male, and the mean age was approximately 60 years with a range of roughly 23 to 79. Prior anti-PD-1, anti-PD-L1 or anti-CTLA-4 therapy was permitted, and about two fifths of dose-escalation patients had received checkpoint inhibitors. The point of sequencing TCRbeta in the periphery was to test whether ivuxolimab changed TCR sequence diversity and drove clonal T-cell expansion. Of the approximately 53 patients in dose escalation, about 20 had hepatocellular carcinoma, approximately 15 had melanoma, 9 had renal cell carcinoma and 9 had head and neck cancer. The paper describes the monotherapy dose-escalation part (N of about 57 patients) of the phase I trial of ivuxolimab. Intravenous ivuxolimab was administered to patients every 2 weeks at six dose levels: 0.01, 0.1, 0.3, 1.5, 3 and 10 mg/kg.

Patients with autoimmune disease history or receiving systemic immunosuppression were excluded from the trial. In every dose cohort, peripheral blood was drawn for TCR sequencing at baseline, cycle 4 day 1, and cycle 7 day 1. Samples were obtained from an open-label, multicenter, first-in-human phase I dose-escalation trial of ivuxolimab. Adults with locally advanced or metastatic melanoma, renal cell, hepatocellular, or head and neck squamous cell carcinoma were enrolled in the trial. Before TCR sequencing, CD4+ and CD8+ T cells were separately sorted from peripheral blood. The study at large found these results: The antigen specificity of the peripheral T cells that underwent clonal expansion was not determined. Clonal expansion of both CD4+ and CD8+ blood T cells was observed from baseline to week 6 at doses 0.1 to 3.0 mg/kg. In the 0.1-3.0 mg/kg groups, partial responders were among the patients with the lowest normalized peripheral clonal expansion, particularly in CD8+ T cells. After ivuxolimab, CD8+ T cells had more expanded clones than CD4+ T cells on average. Low levels of normalized T-cell clonal expansion were also shown by some nonresponding patients.

To sequence the TCRbeta CDR3 region, genomic DNA was isolated from the sorted cells. TCRbeta CDR3 regions were sequenced using the immunoSEQ Assay. In its TCRdb copy, this immuneACCESS table keeps in-frame sequences only and misses some clones. Where compared with another copy, unresolved V genes explain less than half of these, and the others have no known cause. The sample records about 45,000 clones, approximately 88% of which are singletons. Of the sample, 15% is held by the ten largest clones. The chain is assembled from TRBV11-2 and TRBJ2-7; the D gene is not confidently resolved. The material was CD4+ or CD8+ T cells sorted from blood, obtained in a trial of the OX40 agonist ivuxolimab. The clonotype originates from an adult with an advanced solid tumor such as melanoma, head and neck, liver or kidney cancer. The DNA reads as follows: TGTGCCAGCAGCTTAGAGATTGGAGAATTCGACGACGAGCAGTACTTC. It translates as CASSLEIGEFDDEQYF.